The T cell receptor beta chain described here comes from a study of control samples from healthy donors and cancer patients. Sequenced by immunoSEQ multiplex PCR; TCRdb stores in-frame clones only, minus some. The data hold tens of thousands of clones, with roughly 94% observed a single time. With 3 bases clipped from V and 3 bases from J, the junction kept 6 bases outside the gene matches. The CDR3 is made up of 16 amino acids. The germline gives CDR1 KGHDR, CDR2 SFDVKD. The chain has TRBV24-1 and TRBJ2-2; 7 nucleotides match TRBD2. This receptor was identified in a young man in good health. Sample: blood. CDR3: CATSDPGLFDTGELFF. The CDR3 coding sequence is TGTGCCACCAGTGATCCGGGACTATTCGACACCGGGGAGCTGTTTTTT.